This entry lists 19 T cell receptor beta chains sequenced from one sample in a study of shared clonotypes between healthy human individuals (dated by TCRdb to 2018 to 2021). The receptor library was made with the immunoSEQ multiplex PCR assay. TCRdb mirrors the immuneACCESS table, restricted to in-frame sequences. Some clones are absent from its copies; in checked studies, under half trace to an unresolved V gene, and the reason for the others is unknown. Across this sample there are some 470,000 clones, with 75% to 85% seen only once. The leading ten clones occupy 10% to 15% of the sample. The sample comprised PBMCs. The receptors were gathered from a woman aged 40 to 50 in good health. Some clones in this sample may be carry-over from other donors' samples.

This sequence joins TRBV19 and TRBJ2-7; TRBD1 agrees at 7 bases. Germline lookup yields CDR1 LNHDA and CDR2 SQIVND (reference sequence). The CDR3 spans 15 residues. Trimming cost V 5 bases and J 3 bases; bases outside gene matches: 10. CDR3 loop: CASSVRQGPFYEQYF. CDR3 DNA sequence: TGTGCCAGTAGTGTTCGACAGGGTCCATTCTACGAGCAGTACTTC.

This clone was detected once. CDR3 DNA sequence: TGTGCCAGCAGTCGCCTTGGGGCAGATACGCAGTATTTT. Amino acid sequence: CASSRLGADTQYF. This sequence joins TRBV28 and TRBJ2-3; no clear D gene. The length of the CDR3 is 13 residues. Germline V gene lookup returns CDR1 MDHEN and CDR2 SYDVKM. V was shortened by 5 bases and J by 4 bases, with 10 bases between the two germline ends.

The rearrangement joins TRBV5-6 to TRBJ1-2; a possible D gene is TRBD1 (5 bases). This CDR3 is built from 17 residues. V lost 7 bases to trimming and J lost 3 bases, with 25 bases between them. CDR1 and CDR2 (germline): SGHDT, YYEEEE. The CDR3 spells CASAQRGIRSKYYGYTF. CDR3 DNA sequence: TGTGCCAGCGCCCAGCGGGGGATCAGGAGCAAATACTATGGCTACACCTTC. Full variable domain (missing parts from reference TRBV5-6 and TRBJ1-2): DAGVTQSPTHLIKTRGQQVTLRCSPKSGHDTVSWYQQALGQGPQFIFQYYEEEERQRGNFPDRFSGHQFPNYSSELNVNALLLGDSALYLCASAQRGIRSKYYGYTFGSGTRLTVV.

This clone came up many times. The chain recombines TRBV6-6 with TRBJ2-1; TRBD2 agrees at 9 bases. The V gene end was trimmed by 2 bases and the J gene end by 11 bases; junction bases not matched to a gene: 10. The germline gives CDR1 MNHNY, CDR2 SVGAGI (reference sequence). The CDR3 runs to 15 residues. CDR3 amino acids: CASSYVGLAGLQQFF. In nucleotides, the CDR3 is TGTGCCAGCAGTTACGTGGGTCTAGCGGGACTTCAGCAGTTCTTC.

This clone was found once. The CDR3, as DNA: TGTGCCAGCAGCTTAGCGGGGGCGACTGAAAAACTGTTTTTT. Encoded protein: CASSLAGATEKLFF. V is TRBV5-6 and J is TRBJ1-4; the D gene is possibly TRBD1 (6 bases). This CDR3 has 14 residues. V was shortened by 2 bases and J by 7 bases, with 12 bases between the two germline ends. Germline lookup yields CDR1 SGHDT and CDR2 YYEEEE. Looking up the rest from reference TRBV5-6 and TRBJ1-4 gives the full variable domain: DAGVTQSPTHLIKTRGQQVTLRCSPKSGHDTVSWYQQALGQGPQFIFQYYEEEERQRGNFPDRFSGHQFPNYSSELNVNALLLGDSALYLCASSLAGATEKLFFGSGTQLSVL.

As for this clone: This sequence is one base from a far larger clone and is likely a read error. This chain links TRBV30 with TRBJ1-2; D remains ambiguous. Germline V lookup: CDR1 GTSNPN, CDR2 SVGIG (reference sequence). V was clipped by 4 bases and J by 8 bases, with 20 bases between them. This CDR3 region has 14 residues. The CDR3 bases are TGTGCCTGGAACTGCAAAGGTGGCGTAGGGGGCTACACCTTC. This gives the protein CAWNCKGGVGGYTF.

The J gene is TRBJ2-3, the V gene TRBV7-2; a weak D match, TRBD2 (5 bases). Germline values: CDR1 SGHTA, CDR2 FQGNSA. Trimming cost V 1 base and J 4 bases, with 15 bases left between them. This CDR3 contains 16 residues. The CDR3 protein is CASSLGRAEGSDTQYF. CDR3 sequence (DNA): TGTGCCAGCAGCTTAGGGCGAGCGGAAGGTTCAGATACGCAGTATTTT. The full variable domain, with the rest looked up from reference TRBV7-2 and TRBJ2-3, is GAGVSQSPSNKVTEKGKDVELRCDPISGHTALYWYRQSLGQGLEFLIYFQGNSAPDKSGLPSDRFSAERTGGSVSTLTIQRTQQEDSAVYLCASSLGRAEGSDTQYFGPGTRLTVL.

The rearrangement uses TRBV9 and TRBJ2-2; maybe TRBD2 (6 bases). V shed 0 bases and J shed 6 bases, with 18 bases lying between them. Germline CDR1 and CDR2: SGDLS and YYNGEE. The CDR3 covers 17 residues. The CDR3 nucleotides read TGTGCCAGCAGCGTAGTTCACGGGGGAATCTTGGCCGGGGAGCTGTTTTTT. Encoded protein: CASSVVHGGILAGELFF.

The CDR3 sequence is CASLPLGRDNEQFF. The CDR3 DNA follows: TGTGCCAGCCTTCCGCTGGGGAGAGACAATGAGCAGTTCTTC. The V call is TRBV27, the J call TRBJ2-1, with D perhaps TRBD2 (5 bases). The CDR3 length is 14 residues. CDR1 MNHEY and CDR2 SMNVEV come from the germline V gene (reference sequence). V was cut by 8 bases and J by 5 bases, with 16 bases left in between.

This clone was detected only once. A far larger clone is one base from this, pointing to a likely read error. Other DNA sequences of this sample code for an identical CDR3. The chain couples TRBV6-6 to TRBJ1-1; D unclear. The CDR3 totals 13 residues. Per the germline V gene, CDR1 is MNHNY and CDR2 is SVGAGI (reference sequence). The CDR3 DNA reads TGTGCCAGCAGTCGAACAGAGAACACTGAAGCCTTCTTT. This gives the protein CASSRTENTEAFF.

This clone was seen a few times. The chain uses TRBV18 and TRBJ1-3; TRBD1 agrees at 8 bases. V was pared by 2 bases and J by 7 bases, with 7 bases of the junction left unmatched. Germline V lookup: CDR1 KGHSH, CDR2 LQKENI. The CDR3 is 15 amino acids. For the CDR3, the DNA is TGTGCCAGCTCACCAGGACAGGGTGGGCTTAACACCATATATTTT. Encoded protein: CASSPGQGGLNTIYF.

Remarks on this clone: With a much larger clone just one base away, this may be a read error. Other DNA variants within this sample encode the same CDR3. The J gene is TRBJ2-5, the V gene TRBV7-2, with D perhaps TRBD1 or TRBD2 (5 bases each). Between the trimmed V and J ends, which lost 0 bases and 11 bases, there was a span of 19 bases. Germline-derived CDR1 and CDR2 are SGHTA and FQGNSA. The CDR3 is made up of 15 amino acids. The CDR3: CASSLAGQGAYEQYF. For the CDR3, the DNA is TGTGCCAGCAGCTTAGCAGGTCAGGGAGCCTATGAGCAGTACTTC.

The rearrangement uses TRBV6-5 and TRBJ1-2; D gene uncertain. V lost 7 bases, J lost 1 base, and 16 bases lay in between. Germline V lookup: CDR1 MNHEY, CDR2 SVGAGI. The CDR3 length is 15 residues. Written as DNA, the CDR3 is TGTGCCAGCACGAGAGGAAGTTCCAATAACTATGGCTACACCTTC. Translation gives CASTRGSSNNYGYTF.

V usage is TRBV9 and J usage is TRBJ2-7; tentatively, D is TRBD1 (6 bases). The CDR3 loop spans 15 amino acids. V was clipped by 4 bases and J by 2 bases, with 16 bases between them. From germline, CDR1 is SGDLS and CDR2 YYNGEE. The CDR3 reads CASSPRRDIPYEQYF. DNA of the CDR3: TGTGCCAGCAGCCCCCGCCGGGACATTCCCTACGAGCAGTACTTC.

The chain employs TRBV7-9 and TRBJ2-2; D remains ambiguous. Trimming left V 5 bases short and J 4 bases short, with 14 bases between. Germline V CDR1 and CDR2: SEHNR, FQNEAQ (reference sequence). This CDR3 is 15 amino acids long. CDR3 protein: CASSPSVRVTGELFF. The CDR3 bases are TGTGCCAGCAGCCCCTCGGTCCGGGTCACCGGGGAGCTGTTTTTT. Combining the CDR3 with reference TRBV7-9 and TRBJ2-2 gives the whole variable domain DTGVSQNPRHKITKRGQNVTFRCDPISEHNRLYWYRQTLGQGPEFLTYFQNEAQLEKSRLLSDRFSAERPKGSFSTLEIQRTEQGDSAMYLCASSPSVRVTGELFFGEGSRLTVL.

The V and J genes are TRBV5-8 and TRBJ1-5; 7 bases map to TRBD1. The germline V gene encodes CDR1 SGHTS and CDR2 YDEGEE. Unmatched junction bases numbered 8, after V lost 4 bases and J lost 1 base. This CDR3 comprises 16 residues. CDR3 nucleotide sequence: TGTGCCAGCAGCGGTCGACAGGGCCGGAGCAATCAGCCCCAGCATTTT. This sequence encodes CASSGRQGRSNQPQHF.

This clone was found once. The same CDR3 is also encoded by other DNA sequences in this sample. The chain carries TRBV18 and TRBJ2-7, with D unresolved. CDR3 length: 12 amino acids. V was shortened by 6 bases and J by 0 bases, with 6 bases between the two germline ends. Per the germline V gene, CDR1 is KGHSH and CDR2 is LQKENI. The CDR3 spells CASSPTSYEQYF. The CDR3 nucleotides read TGTGCCAGCTCGCCCACCTCCTACGAGCAGTACTTC.

V is TRBV7-3 and J is TRBJ2-3; possible D gene TRBD1, 5 bases. CDR3 size: 15 residues. The V gene lost 4 bases and the J gene lost 3 bases, with 14 bases spanning the gap. Germline CDR1 SGHTA, CDR2 FQGTGA. CDR3 residues: CASSSGLSGTDTQYF. The DNA of the CDR3 is TGTGCCAGCAGCTCAGGGTTGTCCGGAACAGATACGCAGTATTTT.

V is TRBV5-1 and J is TRBJ2-2; no definite D call. This CDR3 is built from 14 residues. From germline, CDR1 is SGHRS and CDR2 YFSETQ. V was trimmed by 0 bases and J by 7 bases, leaving 10 bases between them. Here the CDR3 DNA reads TGCGCCAGCAGCTTGGAGGTACAAGGCGGGGAGCTGTTTTTT. Translating gives CASSLEVQGGELFF.